This TCR beta chain originates from a study of blood T cell repertoires in COVID-19. Background on the study: Nucleic acid was either cDNA or gDNA, and it came from T cells, B-cell-depleted T cells, or PBMCs.

The table came from immunoSEQ multiplex PCR; TCRdb's copy has only in-frame clones and leaves some out. This repertoire shows 250,000 to 350,000 clones, about nine tenths found once; its top ten account for 6.3%. V shed 1 base and J shed 4 bases, with 11 bases lying between them. The CDR3 spans 15 residues. Germline CDR1 and CDR2: SGHTA and FQGNSA. This receptor was obtained from a woman aged 45-65 years with COVID-19, enrolled during active disease. V and J are TRBV7-2 and TRBJ2-1; the D gene is possibly TRBD1 (5 bases). Material for sequencing was peripheral blood. The CDR3 protein is CASSLVGTGYNEQFF. Here the CDR3 DNA reads TGTGCCAGCAGCTTAGTGGGAACAGGATACAATGAGCAGTTCTTC.